Listed below are T cell receptor beta chains from one sample, sequenced in a study of regulatory T cells in long-lasting Graves disease. A single record per CDR3 protein comes from TCRdb applying MiXCR to the multiplex PCR reads. The sample carries 600,000 to 650,000 distinct CDR3 sequences, around 17% recorded once. This sample was shared with a second study, whose subject was T cells in Graves' hyperthyroidism and ophthalmopathy.

The source material was peripheral blood mononuclear cells (PBMCs), sampled at new diagnosis, from a patient treated with antithyroid drugs. All receptors come from a woman in her twenties or thirties with Graves disease. Each CDR3 is given with its conserved first and last residue. The D gene is left open where the match is weak. Part of the rows lack a size; the others show once, few, many or a class for expanded clones.

NA,TRBJ1-4,NA,TRBV9,CASSQGTGATNEKLFF
many,TRBJ1-1,NA,TRBV6-1,CASKTEFSEAFF
few,TRBJ2-1,NA,TRBV19,CASRGGNRSYNEQFF
NA,TRBJ2-3,TRBD2,TRBV5-1,CASSLPAGGSTDTQYF
many,TRBJ1-4,NA,TRBV9,CASSVGTRNEKLFF
many,TRBJ1-2,NA,TRBV12-3/TRBV12-4,CASSLDGYTF
many,TRBJ2-2,NA,TRBV12-3/TRBV12-4,CASSFSWEELFF
NA,TRBJ2-3,TRBD2,TRBV24-1,CATSLGLAQYPYTDTQYF
NA,TRBJ1-1,TRBD1,TRBV5-4,CASSSPGQGLSEAFF
many,TRBJ2-7,NA,TRBV6-5,CASSYSGGLREQYF
many,TRBJ1-1,NA,TRBV20-1,CSAGMGKGVLTTEAFF
many,TRBJ2-5,TRBD2,TRBV20-1,CSARALTSGGQETQYF
many,TRBJ2-5,NA,TRBV6-1,CASSPTNGRQETQYF
many,TRBJ2-3,NA,TRBV2,CASSSTGFGTDTQYF
many,TRBJ2-7,NA,TRBV28,CASGRTDPYEQYF
many,TRBJ2-7,TRBD2,TRBV6-1,CASRSGGIQRHTYEQYF
many,TRBJ1-2,NA,TRBV6-1,CASSVNTYGYTF
NA,TRBJ2-7,NA,TRBV29-1,CSASLTSSSYEQYF
many,TRBJ2-5,NA,TRBV7-2,CASSLSGWQETQYF
many,TRBJ2-5,TRBD1,TRBV7-2,CASSPTTWTGRQTQYF
few,TRBJ1-1,TRBD1,TRBV19,CASSPNGRGPGENTEAFF
few,TRBJ2-7,TRBD2,TRBV20-1,CSAPLGGSYEQYF
many,TRBJ2-7,NA,TRBV7-2,CASSLPTNYEQYF
few,TRBJ2-2,TRBD2,TRBV11-2,CASSLSGNPIRGGELFF
NA,TRBJ2-5,NA,TRBV19,CASSIAGGINTEFSEQETQYF
many,TRBJ1-4,NA,TRBV7-2,CASSLGIWNEKLFF
NA,TRBJ2-7,TRBD2,TRBV13,CASSRGLAGVLSYEQYF
many,TRBJ1-2,NA,TRBV7-2,CASSSHHPSDPYGYTF
many,TRBJ2-3,NA,TRBV20-1,CSARGGSAGTDTQYF
few,TRBJ2-6,NA,TRBV14,CASSPQWGANVLTF
many,TRBJ1-1,NA,TRBV28,CASSYNIGGGNTEAFF
many,TRBJ2-1,NA,TRBV28,CASSLVAELYNEQFF
NA,TRBJ1-5,NA,TRBV30,CAWSLPGHYSNQPQHF
many,TRBJ1-1,TRBD1,TRBV7-9,CASSKQGGVTEAFF
few,TRBJ2-5,TRBD1,TRBV18,CASSGGQGRVETQYF
many,TRBJ2-1,NA,TRBV7-3,CASSLSRTDEQFF
many,TRBJ2-5,NA,TRBV11-2,CASSPLPETQYF
few,TRBJ2-7,NA,TRBV12-3/TRBV12-4,CASSFEGQLREIPYEQYF
many,TRBJ2-1,TRBD2,TRBV28,CASNSGRGMYEQFF
many,TRBJ2-7,TRBD2,TRBV20-1,CSLSGRNTYEQYF
few,TRBJ2-2,NA,TRBV28,CASSIGTERTTGELFF
many,TRBJ2-7,TRBD2,TRBV7-8,CASSLPAGAYEQYF
many,TRBJ2-3,NA,TRBV7-2,CASSFPFGQSDTQYF
NA,TRBJ1-2,NA,TRBV30,CAWSAEAARPGYTF
NA,TRBJ1-2,TRBD1,TRBV27,CASSLGQGASGYTF
many,TRBJ2-1,NA,TRBV7-9,CASSLIELAAYNEQFF
many,TRBJ2-7,NA,TRBV27,CASSLTPRREQYF
few,TRBJ1-6,NA,TRBV14,CASSQDGFYNSPLHF
NA,TRBJ2-2,NA,TRBV4-1,CASSQTLGELFF
many,TRBJ1-6,NA,TRBV20-1,CSAKWITSNSPLHF
many,TRBJ2-3,TRBD1,TRBV20-1,CSAPGQLTDTQYF
NA,TRBJ2-5,TRBD2,TRBV7-3,CARGPGTSGSGETQYF